A single sample gave rise to the 16 T cell receptor beta chains below, sequenced in a study of response to subunit inactivated influenza vaccine. TCRdb recomputed calls from the RT-PCR reads with MiXCR, one row per CDR3 protein. This table has just under 550,000 distinct CDR3 sequences, approximately 22% appearing once. These data also featured in a second study, about T cells expressing NK-cell markers. That study adds: For TCR beta, cDNA was produced by 5'RACE template switching with UMIs.

The sample in question was CD4+ T cells sorted from PBMCs, obtained 11 to 12 days after vaccination. These receptor sequences come from a man between 50 and 59 years old who received an inactivated influenza vaccine.

This clonotype was seen a handful of times. CDR3 coding DNA: TGTGCCAGCAGACGGGACGCTATGAACACTGAAGCTTTCTTT. It encodes CASRRDAMNTEAFF. The chain employs TRBV6-2 or TRBV6-3 and TRBJ1-1; perhaps TRBD1 as D (5 bases). V was trimmed by 6 bases and J by 0 bases, leaving 11 bases between them. The CDR3 sequence is 14 residues long. Germline CDR1 and CDR2: MNHEY and SVGEGT.

This clonotype occurred once. This chain links TRBV2 with TRBJ2-7, with D maybe TRBD1 (6 bases). V was clipped by 6 bases and J by 2 bases, with 14 bases between them. The CDR3 spans 14 residues. Germline CDR1 reads SNHLY; CDR2 reads FYNNEI. The CDR3 region is CASSRDTATYEQYF. Here the CDR3 DNA reads TGTGCCAGCAGCCGGGACACGGCTACCTACGAGCAGTACTTC.

This chain uses TRBV4-3 with TRBJ1-5; D ambiguous. V lost 0 bases to trimming and J lost 5 bases, with 11 bases between them. CDR3 size: 15 residues. The germline V gene has CDR1 LGHNA and CDR2 YSLEER. The CDR3 protein is CASSQDGQRDQPQHF. The CDR3 DNA reads TGCGCCAGCAGCCAAGATGGCCAGCGGGATCAGCCCCAGCATTTT.

The chain uses TRBV28 and TRBJ2-3; D is unclear. Germline CDR1 and CDR2: MDHEN and SYDVKM. The CDR3 contains 10 residues. V was trimmed by 5 bases and J by 6 bases, leaving 3 bases between them. Here the CDR3 reads CASSRDTQYF. The CDR3 DNA is TGTGCCAGCAGTCGTGATACGCAGTATTTT. The full variable domain, with the rest looked up from reference TRBV28 and TRBJ2-3, is DVKVTQSSRYLVKRTGEKVFLECVQDMDHENMFWYRQDPGLGLRLIYFSYDVKMKEKGDIPEGYSVSREKKERFSLILESASTNQTSMYLCASSRDTQYFGPGTRLTVL.

This clonotype was observed a few times. This rearrangement joins TRBV6-2 or TRBV6-3 to TRBJ2-7, with D tentatively TRBD1 (6 bases). The CDR3 is 14 amino acids. Germline V lookup: CDR1 MNHEY, CDR2 SVGEGT. The V end was cut by 2 bases, the J end by 9 bases, with 17 bases between. The CDR3 loop reads CASSYVSGTSVQYF. The CDR3 bases are TGTGCCAGCAGTTACGTCTCCGGGACATCAGTGCAGTACTTC.

This clonotype has a handful of counts. The V and J genes are TRBV7-2 and TRBJ2-7; 7 bases align to TRBD1. The germline CDR1 and CDR2 sequences are SGHTA and FQGNSA. Germline trimming cut 5 bases from V and 2 bases from J; bases unmatched to any gene: 6. CDR3 length: 14 amino acids. The DNA for the CDR3 is TGTGCCAGCAGCCCTGCAACAGGGGCCTACGAGCAGTACTTC. Protein sequence: CASSPATGAYEQYF.

The chain has TRBV4-3 and TRBJ2-2, with D perhaps being TRBD1 or TRBD2 (5 bases each). V lost 1 base and J 3 bases, leaving 21 bases between the germline ends. CDR3 size: 19 residues. Per the germline V gene, CDR1 is LGHNA and CDR2 is YSLEER. CDR3 bases: TGCGCCAGCAGCCAAGTTTTTTCGGGGCTTGCAGACCACACCGGGGAGCTGTTTTTT. It yields the protein CASSQVFSGLADHTGELFF.

The V and J genes are TRBV5-1 and TRBJ2-1, with 7 bases matching TRBD1. The CDR3 extends over 16 amino acids. Germline V gene data show CDR1 as SGHRS and CDR2 as YFSETQ. Unmatched junction bases numbered 8, after V lost 3 bases and J lost 2 bases. This chain's CDR3 is CASSSLTGVPYNEQFF. The DNA of the CDR3 is TGCGCCAGCAGCTCACTAACAGGGGTACCCTACAATGAGCAGTTCTTC.

For this clonotype: A read error may explain this, as a much larger clone is one base away. The V call is TRBV12-3 or TRBV12-4, the J call TRBJ2-7; D is perhaps TRBD1 (6 bases). The CDR3 runs to 13 residues. Trimming took 4 bases from V and 6 from J, leaving 13 bases between them. DNA for the CDR3: TGTGCCAGCAGTTCCTTACAGGGTAGCGAGCAGTACTTC. Translating it yields CASSSLQGSEQYF.

The chain is built from TRBV25-1 and TRBJ2-5; D is ambiguous. CDR3 length: 15 residues. V was cut by 4 bases and J by 2 bases, with 14 bases left in between. Germline V gene data show CDR1 as MGHDK and CDR2 as SYGVNS. The CDR3: CASSGPGRAQETQYF. The CDR3 nucleotides read TGTGCCAGCAGTGGCCCCGGGCGAGCACAAGAGACCCAGTACTTC.

V usage is TRBV27 and J usage is TRBJ1-4; D remains unclear. V lost 5 bases to trimming and J lost 8 bases, with 18 bases between them. The germline CDR1 and CDR2 sequences are MNHEY and SMNVEV (reference sequence). The CDR3 contains 15 residues. Here the CDR3 reads CASSRRWTGGEKLFF. CDR3 nucleotides: TGTGCCAGCAGTCGCCGATGGACGGGTGGGGAAAAACTGTTTTTT.

This clonotype was detected a few times. The rearrangement links TRBV10-3 to TRBJ1-5, with D possibly being TRBD1 (5 bases). The CDR3 length is 14 residues. Between the trimmed V and J ends, which lost 3 bases and 4 bases, there was a span of 10 bases. The germline CDR1 and CDR2 sequences are ENHRY and SYGVKD. This chain's CDR3 is CAISEGRGNQPQHF. Written as DNA, the CDR3 is TGTGCCATCAGTGAAGGGAGGGGTAATCAGCCCCAGCATTTT.

This clonotype was detected only a few times. The chain carries TRBV29-1 and TRBJ2-3; TRBD2 matches 10 bases. The junction had 5 bases not matched to a gene; V was cut back by 3 bases and J by 2 bases. Germline V gene lookup returns CDR1 SQVTM and CDR2 ANQGSEA. This CDR3 region has 15 residues. CDR3 protein: CSVDPSGGVTDTQYF. CDR3 in DNA: TGCAGCGTTGATCCGAGCGGGGGGGTCACAGATACGCAGTATTTT.

This clonotype was seen a few times. J is TRBJ2-7 and V is TRBV3-1, with TRBD2 matching over 8 bases. V lost 2 bases to trimming and J lost 5 bases; unmatched junction nucleotides: 11. Germline CDR1 is LGHDT and CDR2 is YNNKEL (reference sequence). The CDR3 has 16 residues. The CDR3 loop is CASSQFGTRGIHEQYF. CDR3 nucleotides: TGTGCCAGCAGCCAATTTGGGACTAGGGGAATCCACGAGCAGTACTTC.

This clonotype was picked up a small number of times. The V and J genes are TRBV11-1 and TRBJ2-7; the D gene is possibly TRBD2 (6 bases). Germline values: CDR1 SGHAT, CDR2 FQDESV (reference sequence). The CDR3 spans 17 residues. V lost 0 bases to trimming and J lost 1 base, with 16 bases between them. CDR3 DNA sequence: TGTGCCAGCAGCTTAGCGCGGTTTGGCGGGACGTCCTACGAGCAGTACTTC. This encodes CASSLARFGGTSYEQYF.

This clonotype was found a few times. The genes are TRBV27 and TRBJ2-7; 8 positions agree with TRBD1. V was pared by 5 bases and J by 6 bases, with 9 bases of the junction left unmatched. Germline loops: CDR1 MNHEY, CDR2 SMNVEV (reference sequence). The CDR3 loop spans 14 amino acids. The CDR3, as DNA: TGTGCCAGCAGTGCAGACAGGGGTTCGAGCGAGCAGTACTTC. This gives the protein CASSADRGSSEQYF.